The 30 T cell receptor beta chains listed next were all sequenced from one sample in a study of blood T cell repertoires in COVID-19. TCRdb keeps only in-frame clones here, not all; method: immunoSEQ multiplex PCR. The sample has roughly 150,000 clones, around 82% seen once. The specimen sequenced was peripheral blood. All receptors derive from a woman at least 80 years old with acute or convalescent COVID-19.

The V gene is TRBV2, the J gene TRBJ2-3, with 7 bases identical to TRBD1. This CDR3 is built from 14 residues. The V gene end was trimmed by 10 bases and the J gene end by 1 base; junction bases not matched to a gene: 8. CDR1 is SNHLY and CDR2 is FYNNEI in the germline V gene. The CDR3 sequence is CATNPGTGTDTQYF. As DNA, the CDR3 is TGTGCCACCAATCCCGGGACAGGCACAGATACGCAGTATTTT.

The chain joins TRBV2 to TRBJ1-2, with 8 bases fitting TRBD1. Trimming took 4 bases from V and 2 from J; bases not matched to a gene: 3. Germline CDR1 and CDR2: SNHLY and FYNNEI. The CDR3 consists of 14 residues. For the CDR3, the DNA is TGTGCCAGCAGTGGGGGACAGGAGAACTATGGCTACACCTTC. Amino acids: CASSGGQENYGYTF.

This clone occurred once. The V gene is TRBV2, the J gene TRBJ2-2; TRBD2 matches 14 bases. Germline values: CDR1 SNHLY, CDR2 FYNNEI. The CDR3 runs 18 residues. The J segment lost 4 bases and the V segment lost 2 bases, leaving 6 bases of the junction unmatched. The CDR3 sequence: CASSEKRTSGRTTGELFF. As DNA, the CDR3 is TGTGCCAGCAGTGAAAAGAGGACTAGCGGGAGGACCACCGGGGAGCTGTTTTTT. Supplemented by reference TRBV2 and TRBJ2-2, the full variable domain reads EPEVTQTPSHQVTQMGQEVILRCVPISNHLYFYWYRQILGQKVEFLVSFYNNEISEKSEIFDDQFSVERPDGSNFTLKIRSTKLEDSAMYFCASSEKRTSGRTTGELFFGEGSRLTVL.

The V and J genes are TRBV4-3 and TRBJ1-5; 9 bases match TRBD1. CDR1 is LGHNA and CDR2 is YSLEER in the germline V gene. V lost 2 bases and J lost 4; bases outside the gene matches: 12. This CDR3 contains 18 residues. The DNA of the CDR3 is TGCGCCAGCAGCCAAAGTACAGGGGGCTGGTACAATAATCAGCCCCAGCATTTT. Protein: CASSQSTGGWYNNQPQHF.

The sample holds one count of this clone. The rearrangement links TRBV6-6 to TRBJ2-5; TRBD2 matches 8 bases. Germline values: CDR1 MNHNY, CDR2 SVGAGI (reference sequence). The CDR3 is 15 amino acids. J lost 2 bases, V lost 4 bases, and 6 bases had no gene match. CDR3 bases: TGTGCCAGCAGTTTGCCGGGGGGGCTTCAAGAGACCCAGTACTTC. Protein sequence: CASSLPGGLQETQYF.

The chain joins TRBV7-2 to TRBJ2-3, with TRBD2 matching over 7 bases. The CDR3 is 16 residues long. Per the germline V gene, CDR1 is SGHTA and CDR2 is FQGNSA. Trimming cost V 2 bases and J 1 base; bases outside gene matches: 6. This CDR3 reads CASSLQAGRGTDTQYF. The CDR3 DNA reads TGTGCCAGCAGCTTACAGGCAGGGAGGGGCACAGATACGCAGTATTTT.

V gene TRBV5-1 combines with J gene TRBJ1-4; 7 nucleotides match TRBD1. CDR1 is SGHRS, CDR2 YFSETQ, per germline. V shed 0 bases and J 8 bases; nucleotides not matched to a gene: 10. The CDR3 length is 16 residues. The CDR3 spells CASSLDRQGGREKLFF. Here the CDR3 DNA reads TGCGCCAGCAGCTTGGATAGACAGGGCGGACGCGAAAAACTGTTTTTT.

A note on this clone: This CDR3 is also generated by other DNA sequences in the sample. The V gene is TRBV19, the J gene TRBJ1-1, with 7 bases that match TRBD1. With 5 bases clipped from V and 2 bases from J, the junction kept 2 bases outside the gene matches. The CDR3 length is 13 residues. Germline lookup yields CDR1 LNHDA and CDR2 SQIVND (reference sequence). CDR3 nucleotide sequence: TGTGCCAGTAGTGGGACAGCAAACACTGAAGCTTTCTTT. The encoded protein is CASSGTANTEAFF.

CDR3 sequence reads: CASSSLGDRGGNEQFF. The DNA of the CDR3 is TGTGCCAGCAGCTCGCTCGGGGACAGGGGTGGTAATGAGCAGTTCTTC. The chain couples TRBV5-6 to TRBJ2-1; the match to TRBD1 covers 10 bases. V shed 3 bases, J shed 7 bases, and the junction held 10 bases outside the gene matches. This CDR3 comprises 16 residues. Germline lookup yields CDR1 SGHDT and CDR2 YYEEEE.

V gene TRBV24-1 combines with J gene TRBJ2-3; no definite D call. The V end lost 2 bases, the J end lost 3 bases, and 8 bases lay between the germline ends. Germline V gene data show CDR1 as KGHDR and CDR2 as SFDVKD. The CDR3 covers 14 residues. This chain's CDR3 is CATSDSGGTDTQYF. The CDR3 DNA reads TGTGCCACCAGTGATTCAGGTGGGACAGATACGCAGTATTTT.

V usage is TRBV7-9 and J usage is TRBJ2-7; TRBD1 aligns across 9 bases. Germline CDR1 reads SEHNR; CDR2 reads FQNEAQ (reference sequence). This CDR3 spans 14 amino acids. With 5 bases clipped from V and 5 bases from J, the junction kept 7 bases outside the gene matches. This chain's CDR3 is CASSTGTGRNEQYF. In nucleotides, the CDR3 is TGTGCCAGCAGCACCGGGACAGGGCGTAACGAGCAGTACTTC.

The chain carries TRBV7-2 and TRBJ2-3; the match to TRBD2 covers 9 bases. Germline CDR1 reads SGHTA; CDR2 reads FQGNSA. The CDR3 sequence is 17 residues long. V shed 5 bases, J shed 5 bases, and the junction held 14 bases outside the gene matches. DNA of the CDR3: TGTGCCAGCAGCCTAATGGGTAGCGGGAGCACTAAAGATACGCAGTATTTT. This encodes CASSLMGSGSTKDTQYF.

V is TRBV18 and J is TRBJ1-1; 10 nucleotides match TRBD1. The CDR3 covers 14 residues. The trim removed 2 bases at V and 8 bases at J, leaving 5 bases unmatched. Germline assignment: CDR1 KGHSH and CDR2 LQKENI. The CDR3 nucleotides read TGTGCCAGCTCACCAGACGACAGGGGGCGCGAAGCTTTCTTT. Residues: CASSPDDRGREAFF.

V and J are TRBV7-2 and TRBJ2-1; tentative D call: TRBD2 (5 bases). With 7 bases removed from V and 8 bases from J, the gap between germline ends came to 21 bases. The CDR3 contains 15 residues. CDR1 is SGHTA and CDR2 is FQGNSA in the germline V gene. The CDR3 DNA sequence: TGTGCCAGCACCGAGGGTCTGGACTCCAGGCATGAGCAGTTCTTC. Amino acids: CASTEGLDSRHEQFF.

The chain carries TRBV5-1 and TRBJ2-7, with 9 bases lining up with TRBD1. Germline V lookup: CDR1 SGHRS, CDR2 YFSETQ. The CDR3 spans 15 residues. The ends lost 3 bases at V and 2 bases at J; junction bases unmatched: 6. CDR3 bases: TGCGCCAGCAGCTCACCGGGACAGGGTACCTACGAGCAGTACTTC. Encoded protein: CASSSPGQGTYEQYF.

The rearrangement uses TRBV19 and TRBJ1-2; the D gene is possibly TRBD1 (5 bases). There are 14 residues in the CDR3. Trimming shortened V by 3 bases and J by 6 bases, and 14 bases separated the two germline ends. Germline V CDR1 and CDR2: LNHDA, SQIVND (reference sequence). CDR3 DNA sequence: TGTGCCAGTAGTATGGGGCAACGTTACGATGGCTACACCTTC. Protein: CASSMGQRYDGYTF.

The J gene is TRBJ2-2, the V gene TRBV19; 8 bases align to TRBD1. After removal of 5 bases from V and 6 bases from J, the junction contained 8 bases not matched to a gene. The CDR3 runs 15 residues. The V gene's germline CDR1 is LNHDA and CDR2 SQIVND (reference sequence). CDR3 amino acids: CASSFGQGTAGELFF. As DNA, the CDR3 is TGTGCCAGTAGTTTCGGACAGGGTACGGCCGGGGAGCTGTTTTTT.

This chain uses TRBV5-6 with TRBJ2-7; a weak D match, TRBD2 (5 bases). The germline V and J ends were trimmed by 1 base and 3 bases, with 14 bases remaining between them. The germline V gene encodes CDR1 SGHDT and CDR2 YYEEEE. The CDR3 consists of 15 residues. CDR3 amino acids: CASSLPAVSNYEQYF. The CDR3 region has the DNA TGTGCCAGCAGCTTGCCAGCGGTCTCTAACTACGAGCAGTACTTC.

The chain combines TRBV19 with TRBJ1-4; 8 nucleotides line up with TRBD1. The germline V gene encodes CDR1 LNHDA and CDR2 SQIVND (reference sequence). V lost 10 bases and J lost 5; bases outside the gene matches: 6. This CDR3 contains 13 residues. Written as DNA, the CDR3 is TGTGCCACCGAGGGACAGGAGAATGAAAAACTGTTTTTT. Its protein is CATEGQENEKLFF.

The J gene is TRBJ2-5, the V gene TRBV5-1; 7 nucleotides align to TRBD1. Germline V CDR1 and CDR2: SGHRS, YFSETQ. V gave up 5 bases and J gave up 2 bases; unmatched junction bases: 3. The CDR3 sequence is 13 residues long. The chain's CDR3 is CASRGDSQETQYF. For the CDR3, the DNA is TGCGCCAGCAGAGGGGACAGTCAAGAGACCCAGTACTTC.

The chain combines TRBV28 with TRBJ1-2; unclear D gene. The CDR3 covers 13 residues. The germline V and J ends were trimmed by 2 bases and 4 bases, with 8 bases remaining between them. The V gene's germline CDR1 is MDHEN and CDR2 SYDVKM. CDR3 bases: TGTGCCAGCAGTTTACTACAGCTCTATGGCTACACCTTC. Protein product: CASSLLQLYGYTF.

The J gene is TRBJ2-7, the V gene TRBV7-2, with D tentatively TRBD2 (6 bases). Trimming left V 5 bases short and J 2 bases short, with 13 bases between. In germline, CDR1 is SGHTA, CDR2 FQGNSA. CDR3 length: 14 residues. CDR3 bases: TGTGCCAGCAGCCGGGACTCTGGCGCCTACGAGCAGTACTTC. Protein sequence: CASSRDSGAYEQYF.

This clone was recorded once. CDR3 nucleotide sequence: TGTGCCTGGACCCGTCTTAGCTATACCGGGGAGCTGTTTTTT. Amino acids: CAWTRLSYTGELFF. The chain couples TRBV30 to TRBJ2-2; D is ambiguous. Germline CDR1 reads GTSNPN; CDR2 reads SVGIG (reference sequence). V lost 4 bases to trimming and J lost 5 bases, with 14 bases between them. The CDR3 length is 14 residues.

The gene calls are TRBV6-2 or TRBV6-3 and TRBJ1-2; 7 bases map to TRBD1. V shed 6 bases and J 6 bases; nucleotides not matched to a gene: 16. The CDR3 has 16 residues. CDR1 is MNHEY, CDR2 SVGEGT, per germline. DNA of the CDR3: TGTGCCAGCAGCCCTCAGGGGACAGCTACCCCGCATGGCTACACCTTC. This encodes CASSPQGTATPHGYTF.

The genes are TRBV27 and TRBJ2-5; D may be TRBD1 (6 bases). This CDR3 is built from 13 residues. Trimming cost V 5 bases and J 5 bases, with 12 bases left between them. Germline loops: CDR1 MNHEY, CDR2 SMNVEV (reference sequence). CDR3 region: CASSTGFDETQYF. The CDR3 DNA reads TGTGCCAGCAGTACAGGGTTCGATGAGACCCAGTACTTC.

The chain joins TRBV25-1 to TRBJ2-2, with TRBD2 as a possible D gene (6 bases). The germline V gene encodes CDR1 MGHDK and CDR2 SYGVNS. CDR3 length: 16 amino acids. The V and J ends lost 7 bases and 4 bases respectively, with 19 bases between them. CDR3 sequence: CASTPRREPGTGELFF. The CDR3 region has the DNA TGTGCCAGCACACCCCGCCGGGAGCCGGGCACCGGGGAGCTGTTTTTT.

This clone was counted only a few times. The rearrangement links TRBV4-1 to TRBJ1-2, with 9 positions matching TRBD1. The V segment lost 2 bases and the J segment 2 bases; nucleotides outside the gene matches: 6. The CDR3 is 16 amino acids. CDR1 is MGHRA and CDR2 is YSYEKL in the germline V gene. This CDR3 is CASSQLGQGGNYGYTF. CDR3 nucleotides: TGCGCCAGCAGCCAATTGGGACAGGGAGGGAACTATGGCTACACCTTC.

The CDR3 DNA reads TGTGCCAGCATCCCGGGACAGGGGGGTCAGCCCCAGCATTTT. It specifies CASIPGQGGQPQHF. The chain employs TRBV6-5 and TRBJ1-5; 11 bases match TRBD1. The length of the CDR3 is 14 residues. In germline, CDR1 is MNHEY, CDR2 SVGAGI. V shed 7 bases and J 6 bases; nucleotides not matched to a gene: 5.

The gene calls are TRBV6-1 and TRBJ1-1, with 11 bases matching TRBD1. The CDR3 consists of 15 residues. Trimming at V came to 5 bases and at J to 8 bases, leaving 10 bases not matched to a gene. CDR1 is MNHNS and CDR2 is SASEGT in the germline V gene. CDR3 DNA: TGTGCCAGCAGTAGGGGGACAGGGGGAGGCGCGGAAGCTTTCTTT. The encoded protein is CASSRGTGGGAEAFF.

The CDR3 spells CASSRTGDSYEQYF. The CDR3 nucleotides are TGTGCCAGCAGTCGGACAGGAGACTCCTACGAGCAGTACTTC. The genes are TRBV6-2 or TRBV6-3 and TRBJ2-7; TRBD1 agrees at 7 bases. Trimming cost V 5 bases and J 0 bases; bases outside gene matches: 4. The CDR3 covers 14 residues. The germline V gene has CDR1 MNHEY and CDR2 SVGEGT.